A selection of T cell receptor beta chains follows, all from one sample in a study of blood T cell repertoires in COVID-19. Sequencing used immunoSEQ multiplex PCR; TCRdb keeps in-frame clones, though not all of them. This table has approximately 260,000 clones, about 90% appearing once. Sequencing was performed on peripheral blood. The receptors were gathered from an older woman with COVID-19, enrolled during active disease. CDR3s include the opening cysteine and the closing phenylalanine or tryptophan. D genes are given only for firm matches. The listing skips clone size in some rows; elsewhere it reads once, few, many or a size class.

J | V | D | size | DNA | CDR3
TRBJ1-3 | TRBV7-9 | . | once | TGTGCCAGCAGCTTTTCGACTGCTGGAAACACCATATATTTT | CASSFSTAGNTIYF
TRBJ2-3 | TRBV10-3 | TRBD2 | once | TGTGCCATCAGGGGACCCGGACTAGCGGGAGGGGGCACAGATACGCAGTATTTT | CAIRGPGLAGGGTDTQYF
TRBJ1-6 | TRBV27 | . | . | TGTGCCAGCAGTTTATCAATCCCGGGGGGCCCTAATTCACCCCTCCACTTT | CASSLSIPGGPNSPLHF
TRBJ2-5 | TRBV28 | TRBD1 | . | TGTGCCAGCAGAAGGACAGGGATGGAGACCCAGTACTTC | CASRRTGMETQYF
TRBJ2-2 | TRBV9 | . | . | TGTGCCAGCAGCTCCGGAGGGGGGGTTACCACCGGGGAGCTGTTTTTT | CASSSGGGVTTGELFF
TRBJ2-7 | TRBV12-3/TRBV12-4 | . | once | TGTGCCAGCAGCCTAAGTCAGGGGAACGAGCAGTACTTC | CASSLSQGNEQYF
TRBJ2-2 | TRBV19 | . | . | TGTGCCAGTAGCTCACAGAAGGACACCGGGGAGCTGTTTTTT | CASSSQKDTGELFF
TRBJ2-7 | TRBV11-3 | . | . | TGTGCCAGCCCTTTGAGCTACGAGCAGTACTTC | CASPLSYEQYF
TRBJ2-7 | TRBV29-1 | . | . | TGCAGCGTTGAACTACAGGCCCCCCTTGAGCAGTACTTC | CSVELQAPLEQYF
TRBJ2-7 | TRBV3-1/TRBV3-2 | TRBD2 | . | TGTGCCAGCAGCCAAGGGACTAGCGGAGGGTACGAGCAGTACTTC | CASSQGTSGGYEQYF
TRBJ2-3 | TRBV18 | . | . | TGTGCCAGCTCAGGTAATGAGCCCACAGATACGCAGTATTTT | CASSGNEPTDTQYF
TRBJ2-1 | TRBV23-1 | . | . | TGCGCCAGCAGTCATCGCCGGGAGCTTCTGTACAATGAGCAGTTCTTC | CASSHRRELLYNEQFF
TRBJ2-7 | TRBV12-3/TRBV12-4 | . | . | TGTGCCAGCAGCCCCTTCTCTAACGAGCAGTACTTC | CASSPFSNEQYF